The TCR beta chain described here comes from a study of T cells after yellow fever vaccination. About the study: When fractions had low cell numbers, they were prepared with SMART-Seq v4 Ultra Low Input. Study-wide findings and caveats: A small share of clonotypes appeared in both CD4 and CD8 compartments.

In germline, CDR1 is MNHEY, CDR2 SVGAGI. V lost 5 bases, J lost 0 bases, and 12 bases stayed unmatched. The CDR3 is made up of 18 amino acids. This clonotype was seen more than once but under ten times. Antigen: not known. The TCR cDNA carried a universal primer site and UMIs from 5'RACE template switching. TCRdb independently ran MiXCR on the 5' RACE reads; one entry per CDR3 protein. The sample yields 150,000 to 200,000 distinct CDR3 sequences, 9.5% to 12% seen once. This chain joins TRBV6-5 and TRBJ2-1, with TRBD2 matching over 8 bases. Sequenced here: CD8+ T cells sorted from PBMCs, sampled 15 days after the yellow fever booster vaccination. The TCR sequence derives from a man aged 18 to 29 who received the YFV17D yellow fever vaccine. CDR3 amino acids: CASSHSGYRGGSYNEQFF. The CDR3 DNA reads TGTGCCAGCAGTCATAGCGGGTACCGGGGGGGCTCCTACAATGAGCAGTTCTTC.